The source of this T cell receptor beta chain is a study of human T cells and chemical hapten exposure. Study as a whole: The variation in per-sample TCR yields arose mainly from small differences in pooled library volumes.

Germline V lookup: CDR1 SQVTM, CDR2 ANQGSEA. Between the trimmed V and J ends, which lost 5 bases and 0 bases, there was a span of 1 base. There are 10 residues in the CDR3. There are a few counts of this clonotype. Sample time point: healthy volunteer bleed at 2 weeks. Researchers extracted total RNA from unfractionated whole blood. The library attached unique molecular identifiers to individual cDNA molecules. TCRdb itself ran the RACE reads through MiXCR, one entry per CDR3 protein. The sample has about 93,000 distinct CDR3 sequences, about 8.8% seen once; the top ten hold 2.9%. The source is a female donor in good health. Some clones in this sample may be carry-over from other donors' samples. V gene TRBV29-1 combines with J gene TRBJ1-1; D remains unclear. Sample: whole blood. CDR3 residues: CSVLNTEAFF. As DNA, the CDR3 is TGCAGCGTTCTGAACACTGAAGCTTTCTTT.